What follows is one T cell receptor (beta chain) and its context. The data were taken from a study of T cells in localized non-small cell lung cancer. V shed 4 bases and J shed 2 bases, with 6 bases lying between them. The germline V gene has CDR1 GTSNPN and CDR2 SVGIG (reference sequence). The CDR3 contains 12 residues. Sequenced by immunoSEQ multiplex PCR; TCRdb stores in-frame clones only, minus some. The data hold some 14,000 clones, with 84% observed a single time. This chain joins TRBV30 and TRBJ1-3; no definite D call. Sequenced material: peripheral blood, taken before any cancer treatment. The TCR sequence derives from a female donor aged 60 or older with stage I squamous cell lung carcinoma. In nucleotides, the CDR3 is TGTGCCTGGAAAAAGGCTGGAAACACCATATATTTT. This translates into CAWKKAGNTIYF.